The 18 T cell receptor beta chains below come from one sample, sequenced in a study of blood T cell repertoires in COVID-19. Data came from immunoSEQ multiplex PCR; TCRdb stores just in-frame clones and leaves some out. The table has nearly 55,000 clones, approximately 84% seen once. The sample taken for sequencing was peripheral blood. These receptors were taken from a human donor with active or convalescent COVID-19. The donor label of this sample is uncertain.

This clone was recorded a few times. The V call is TRBV28, the J call TRBJ1-4; weak D call: TRBD1 (6 bases). V was trimmed by 6 bases and J by 3 bases, leaving 11 bases between them. Germline lookup yields CDR1 MDHEN and CDR2 SYDVKM. The CDR3 sequence is 14 residues long. The CDR3 DNA sequence: TGTGCCAGCAGGTCAGGGGCGCCTAATGAAAAACTGTTTTTT. Protein sequence: CASRSGAPNEKLFF. The full variable domain, in which reference TRBV28 and TRBJ1-4 provide the parts outside the CDR3, is DVKVTQSSRYLVKRTGEKVFLECVQDMDHENMFWYRQDPGLGLRLIYFSYDVKMKEKGDIPEGYSVSREKKERFSLILESASTNQTSMYLCASRSGAPNEKLFFGSGTQLSVL.

In regard to this clone: Additional DNA sequences in this sample encode the identical CDR3. The V and J genes are TRBV25-1 and TRBJ1-5, with no clear D. The CDR3 spans 12 residues. Germline-derived CDR1 and CDR2 are MGHDK and SYGVNS. V was pared by 6 bases and J by 0 bases, with 3 bases between. In DNA form, the CDR3 reads TGTGCCAGCAGCTATAGCAATCAGCCCCAGCATTTT. It specifies CASSYSNQPQHF.

Only a few counts were recorded for this clone. V is TRBV18 and J is TRBJ2-1; 7 positions match TRBD2. Germline-derived CDR1 and CDR2 are KGHSH and LQKENI. V trimming: 0 bases; J trimming: 3 bases; junction bases outside the gene matches: 5. The CDR3 extends over 16 amino acids. CDR3 nucleotides: TGTGCCAGCTCACCACCGGAGGGGACTATCTACAATGAGCAGTTCTTC. Protein product: CASSPPEGTIYNEQFF.

The chain combines TRBV29-1 with TRBJ1-2; the D is unclear. The V end was cut by 7 bases, the J end by 3 bases, with 12 bases between. This CDR3 is 12 amino acids long. CDR1 is SQVTM and CDR2 is ANQGSEA in the germline V gene. The CDR3 spells CSDRGWDYGYTF. Here the CDR3 DNA reads TGCAGCGACCGCGGATGGGACTATGGCTACACCTTC.

This chain connects TRBV11-3 to TRBJ2-7, with 11 bases lining up with TRBD2. Unmatched junction bases numbered 6, after V lost 5 bases and J lost 3 bases. Germline V gives CDR1 SGHNT, CDR2 YENEEA. CDR3 length: 15 residues. This CDR3 reads CASSLLAGGNYEQYF. The CDR3, as DNA: TGTGCCAGCAGCCTTCTAGCGGGGGGTAACTACGAGCAGTACTTC.

The chain carries TRBV3-1 (or the pseudogene TRBV3-2) and TRBJ2-1; 8 bases line up with TRBD2. CDR1 is LGHDT and CDR2 is YNNKEL in the germline V gene (reference sequence). This CDR3 has 15 residues. Unmatched junction bases numbered 4, after V lost 4 bases and J lost 2 bases. As DNA, the CDR3 is TGTGCCAGCAGCCTTAGCGGGACTACCTACAATGAGCAGTTCTTC. Residues: CASSLSGTTYNEQFF.

This chain joins TRBV5-1 and TRBJ1-3, with D unresolved. Germline values: CDR1 SGHRS, CDR2 YFSETQ. V was clipped by 6 bases and J by 4 bases, with 14 bases between them. The CDR3 runs to 14 residues. The CDR3 DNA reads TGCGCCAGCACTGTTGGGGAGCCAGGAAACACCATATATTTT. Its protein product is CASTVGEPGNTIYF.

The V and J genes are TRBV29-1 and TRBJ2-7; TRBD2 matches 13 bases. V gave up 6 bases and J gave up 6 bases; unmatched junction bases: 5. This CDR3 spans 13 amino acids. The germline V gene encodes CDR1 SQVTM and CDR2 ANQGSEA. This CDR3 reads CSVLAGGPVEQYF. The CDR3, as DNA: TGCAGCGTACTAGCGGGAGGGCCTGTCGAGCAGTACTTC.

V usage is TRBV7-2 and J usage is TRBJ1-3; the match to TRBD1 covers 7 bases. The CDR3 is made up of 15 amino acids. The germline gives CDR1 SGHTA, CDR2 FQGNSA. Trimming removed 5 bases from V and 5 bases from J; junction bases left unmatched: 9. CDR3 nucleotides: TGTGCCAGCAGCCCATCTCAGGGGGGAAGAAACACCATATATTTT. Translating gives CASSPSQGGRNTIYF.

The V and J genes are TRBV7-2 and TRBJ2-4; TRBD2 aligns across 13 bases. CDR3 length equals 14 residues. With V trimmed by 6 bases and J by 7 bases, 3 bases remained unmatched. The germline gives CDR1 SGHTA, CDR2 FQGNSA. This CDR3 is CASSSGLAGNIQYF. The CDR3 DNA follows: TGTGCCAGCAGTTCGGGACTAGCGGGGAACATTCAGTACTTC.

This chain joins TRBV19 and TRBJ1-1; 9 bases are shared with TRBD1. Germline V gene sequence: CDR1 LNHDA, CDR2 SQIVND (reference sequence). The CDR3 contains 17 residues. Germline trimming cut 2 bases from V and 1 base from J; bases unmatched to any gene: 8. CDR3 sequence: CASSISFGTGQNTEAFF. CDR3 sequence (DNA): TGTGCCAGTAGTATAAGTTTCGGGACAGGGCAGAACACTGAAGCTTTCTTT. Full variable domain (outside the CDR3, taken from reference TRBV19 and TRBJ1-1): DGGITQSPKYLFRKEGQNVTLSCEQNLNHDAMYWYRQDPGQGLRLIYYSQIVNDFQKGDIAEGYSVSREKKESFPLTVTSAQKNPTAFYLCASSISFGTGQNTEAFFGQGTRLTVV.

The chain joins TRBV5-1 to TRBJ1-2; D is possibly TRBD1 (5 bases). This CDR3 comprises 16 residues. The V gene's germline CDR1 is SGHRS and CDR2 YFSETQ. V lost 0 bases to trimming and J lost 0 bases, with 12 bases between them. CDR3 in DNA: TGCGCCAGCAGCTTGGAGGCTGCAGGGACTAACTATGGCTACACCTTC. Translating it yields CASSLEAAGTNYGYTF.

The table lists this clone with many counts. J is TRBJ2-3 and V is TRBV9; TRBD1 might be the D (6 bases). Trimming took off 4 bases at V and 2 bases at J, with 14 bases between the two ends. The germline V gene has CDR1 SGDLS and CDR2 YYNGEE. This CDR3 comprises 15 residues. The DNA of the CDR3 is TGTGCCAGCAGCCCCCGACAGGAGTACACAGATACGCAGTATTTT. Translation: CASSPRQEYTDTQYF.

This clone occurred once. The chain links TRBV28 to TRBJ2-7; 7 nucleotides align to TRBD2. CDR1 is MDHEN and CDR2 is SYDVKM in the germline V gene. This CDR3 region has 14 residues. J gave up 2 bases and V 7 bases, and 8 bases lay outside the gene matches. CDR3 amino acids: CASMQGGPPYEQYF. As DNA, the CDR3 is TGTGCCAGCATGCAGGGAGGGCCGCCCTACGAGCAGTACTTC.

CDR3 sequence reads: CASSLSILGGVTEAFF. CDR3 DNA sequence: TGTGCCAGCAGCTTGTCAATTCTCGGAGGAGTCACTGAAGCTTTCTTT. The rearrangement links TRBV13 to TRBJ1-1, with D unresolved. Germline V gene sequence: CDR1 PRHDT, CDR2 FYEKMQ (reference sequence). Trimming removed 3 bases from V and 4 bases from J, with 18 bases in between. The CDR3 spans 16 residues.

This chain joins TRBV11-3 and TRBJ1-1; D possibly corresponds to TRBD1 (6 bases). Germline loops: CDR1 SGHNT, CDR2 YENEEA. The CDR3 is made up of 13 amino acids. V was clipped by 6 bases and J by 0 bases, with 8 bases between them. CDR3 coding DNA: TGTGCCAGCAGTGGGGACATGAACACTGAAGCTTTCTTT. Protein product: CASSGDMNTEAFF.

This sequence joins TRBV7-8 and TRBJ2-5; D remains unclear. This CDR3 region has 14 residues. CDR1 and CDR2 (germline): SGHVS, FQNEAQ. The V end lost 3 bases, the J end lost 3 bases, and 11 bases lay between the germline ends. The CDR3 DNA sequence: TGTGCCAGCAGCTTTTTTAGCTATAAAGAGACCCAGTACTTC. Its translation is CASSFFSYKETQYF. The whole variable domain, remainder taken from reference TRBV7-8 and TRBJ2-5, is GAGVSQSPRYKVAKRGQDVALRCDPISGHVSLFWYQQALGQGPEFLTYFQNEAQLDKSGLPSDRFFAERPEGSVSTLKIQRTQQEDSAVYLCASSFFSYKETQYFGPGTRLLVL.

The V call is TRBV4-3, the J call TRBJ1-4; TRBD1 aligns across 8 bases. This CDR3 region has 15 residues. V trimming: 1 base; J trimming: 7 bases; junction bases outside the gene matches: 5. Germline V gene lookup returns CDR1 LGHNA and CDR2 YSLEER. CDR3 loop: CASSQATGTGEKLFF. Here the CDR3 DNA reads TGCGCCAGCAGCCAAGCAACAGGGACAGGTGAAAAACTGTTTTTT.